This T cell receptor beta chain was sequenced for a study of blood T cell repertoires in COVID-19. Study-wide context: Acute-phase and convalescent COVID-19 samples originated in the United States, Italy and Spain.

Profiling relied on immunoSEQ multiplex PCR, and the TCRdb table lists in-frame clones only, not all of them. The sample yields about 160,000 clones, about 83% seen once. V dropped 0 bases and J dropped 0 bases, with 11 bases sitting between them. Looked up from germline, CDR1 is GTSNPN and CDR2 is SVGIG (reference sequence). The CDR3 contains 16 residues. The receptor was isolated from a man between 60 and 70 years old with acute or convalescent COVID-19. Sample: peripheral blood. V gene TRBV30 combines with J gene TRBJ1-4; D is ambiguous. CDR3 sequence: CAWSVFVTATNEKLFF. CDR3 sequence (DNA): TGTGCCTGGAGTGTATTTGTAACAGCAACTAATGAAAAACTGTTTTTT. The variable domain in full, completed from reference TRBV30 and TRBJ1-4, reads SQTIHQWPATLVQPVGSPLSLECTVEGTSNPNLYWYRQAAGRGLQLLFYSVGIGQISSEVPQNLSASRPQDRQFILSSKKLLLSDSGFYLCAWSVFVTATNEKLFFGSGTQLSVL.